Below are 12 T cell receptor beta chains sequenced from a single sample in a study of cytomegalovirus exposure and HLA in healthy donors. The PCR contained 60 Vbeta and 13 Jbeta primers. TCRdb's copy holds only in-frame clones and misses some; the assay was immunoSEQ multiplex PCR. The top ten hold about 2.5% of the sample, which has about 120,000 clones, over 65% seen once. Sequencing was performed on PBMCs. Every receptor here comes from a female donor in good health and CMV-seronegative.

This chain uses TRBV4-1 with TRBJ1-5, with 7 bases matching TRBD1. The germline CDR1 and CDR2 sequences are MGHRA and YSYEKL. V dropped 3 bases and J dropped 6; count of bases not matched to a gene: 8. The CDR3 covers 15 residues. This CDR3 is CASSQFGQVGQPQHF. For the CDR3, the DNA is TGCGCCAGCAGCCAGTTTGGACAGGTCGGTCAGCCCCAGCATTTT.

The chain links TRBV29-1 to TRBJ1-2; 8 bases fit TRBD1. CDR3 length: 14 residues. In germline, CDR1 is SQVTM, CDR2 ANQGSEA. V shed 3 bases, J shed 7 bases, and the junction held 10 bases outside the gene matches. CDR3 DNA sequence: TGCAGCGTTGATGGCAGGGGGCGGGTGAGTGGCTACACCTTC. Encoded protein: CSVDGRGRVSGYTF.

This chain joins TRBV5-4 and TRBJ2-3, with 11 bases fitting TRBD1. Germline V gene sequence: CDR1 SGHNT, CDR2 YYREEE (reference sequence). The CDR3 has 16 amino acids. The V segment lost 3 bases and the J segment 5 bases; nucleotides outside the gene matches: 8. DNA of the CDR3: TGTGCCAGCAGCTACACGGGACAGGGGGGTAAAGATACGCAGTATTTT. This translates into CASSYTGQGGKDTQYF.

V usage is TRBV11-2 and J usage is TRBJ1-2, with D hard to call. Per germline, CDR1 SGHAT and CDR2 FQNNGV. The CDR3 loop spans 16 amino acids. The ends were cut back, 0 bases at V and 6 bases at J, with 17 bases in the middle. CDR3 amino acids: CASSLDPELDSDGYTF. The CDR3 nucleotides are TGTGCCAGCAGCTTAGATCCCGAGCTGGATAGCGATGGCTACACCTTC.

The J gene is TRBJ2-3, the V gene TRBV5-1, with D perhaps matching TRBD1 (5 bases). V shed 0 bases and J shed 4 bases, with 12 bases lying between them. The CDR3 covers 15 residues. Germline CDR1 is SGHRS and CDR2 is YFSETQ. The CDR3 reads CASSLEYRFADTQYF. The CDR3 bases are TGCGCCAGCAGCTTGGAGTACAGGTTCGCAGATACGCAGTATTTT.

This clone was picked up a small number of times. This chain joins TRBV7-6 and TRBJ2-7, with D perhaps TRBD1 (5 bases). V was pared by 5 bases and J by 5 bases, with 13 bases between. The CDR3 extends over 13 amino acids. Germline V CDR1 and CDR2: SGHVS, FNYEAQ. Here the CDR3 DNA reads TGTGCCAGCAGCGTAGAGTTAGGGGACGAGCAGTACTTC. Residues: CASSVELGDEQYF.

This clone was recorded a few times. J is TRBJ1-6 and V is TRBV7-2, with D tentatively TRBD1 (5 bases). V was shortened by 6 bases and J by 8 bases, with 11 bases between the two germline ends. Per the germline V gene, CDR1 is SGHTA and CDR2 is FQGNSA. This CDR3 is 13 amino acids long. The CDR3 here is CASRRTRDSPLHF. CDR3 DNA sequence: TGTGCCAGCAGACGGACCAGGGATTCACCCCTCCACTTT.

This clone was detected a few times. V is TRBV2 and J is TRBJ1-1; the D is unclear. There are 13 residues in the CDR3. V shed 6 bases and J shed 1 base, with 9 bases lying between them. Germline assignment: CDR1 SNHLY and CDR2 FYNNEI. Here the CDR3 DNA reads TGTGCCAGCAGCCGAACTGCGAACACTGAAGCTTTCTTT. Protein: CASSRTANTEAFF.

V is TRBV6-6 and J is TRBJ1-2; 9 bases map to TRBD1. The CDR3 has 13 amino acids. Germline CDR1 MNHNY, CDR2 SVGAGI (reference sequence). Losses at the gene ends were 5 bases for V and 8 bases for J; bases not matched to a gene: 6. CDR3 loop: CASSASGTGGYTF. The CDR3 nucleotides read TGTGCCAGCAGTGCAAGCGGGACAGGGGGCTACACCTTC.

The genes are TRBV30 and TRBJ1-2; 7 bases map to TRBD1. Losses at the gene ends were 5 bases for V and 3 bases for J; bases not matched to a gene: 9. Germline CDR1 and CDR2: GTSNPN and SVGIG (reference sequence). The CDR3 contains 14 residues. In nucleotides, the CDR3 is TGTGCCTGGCATATGGACAGGCAGTACTATGGCTACACCTTC. Translating gives CAWHMDRQYYGYTF.

The chain employs TRBV1 and TRBJ1-4; the DNA was not compared with TRBD1, the D call given in the table. TRBV1 is noted as a pseudogene. The CDR3 spans 15 residues. The CDR3 nucleotides read TGCACCAGCAGCCAAAAGACAGGGGGTCGGGAAAAACTGTTTTTT. It translates to CTSSQKTGGREKLFF.

V gene TRBV6-5 combines with J gene TRBJ2-5; 8 bases are shared with TRBD1. The CDR3 is 14 residues long. The V segment lost 5 bases and the J segment 5 bases; nucleotides outside the gene matches: 7. CDR1 and CDR2 from the germline V gene are MNHEY and SVGAGI. The CDR3 sequence is CASSITDRVETQYF. The CDR3 coding sequence is TGTGCCAGCAGTATTACGGACAGGGTCGAGACCCAGTACTTC.